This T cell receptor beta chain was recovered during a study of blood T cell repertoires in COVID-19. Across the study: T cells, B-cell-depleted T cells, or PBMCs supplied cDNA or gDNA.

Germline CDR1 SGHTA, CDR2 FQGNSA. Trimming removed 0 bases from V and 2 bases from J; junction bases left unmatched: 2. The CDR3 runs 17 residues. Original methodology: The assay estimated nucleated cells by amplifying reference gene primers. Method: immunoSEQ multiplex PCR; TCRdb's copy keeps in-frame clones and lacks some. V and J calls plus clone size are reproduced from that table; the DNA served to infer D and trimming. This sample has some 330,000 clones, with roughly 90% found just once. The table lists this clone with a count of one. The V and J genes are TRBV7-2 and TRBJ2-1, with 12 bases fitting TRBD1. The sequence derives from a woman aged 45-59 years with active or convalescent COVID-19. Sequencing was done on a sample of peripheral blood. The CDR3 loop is CASSLAGTGGTYNEQFF. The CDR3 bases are TGTGCCAGCAGCTTAGCCGGGACAGGGGGCACCTACAATGAGCAGTTCTTC.